This T cell receptor (beta chain) was captured by sequencing in a study of blood T cell repertoires in COVID-19. Study-wide context: Two consecutive negative NP/OP PCR tests, clearance, or resolved symptoms defined Cohort 3 recovery. PBMCs, B-cell-depleted T cells, or T cells were the source of the cDNA or gDNA that made up the material.

The V gene's germline CDR1 is SGHVS and CDR2 FQNEAQ. CDR3 size: 13 residues. Trimming cost V 5 bases and J 1 base; bases outside gene matches: 1. In the original processing: Reference gene primers were amplified, and this amplification served to estimate nucleated cell counts. Here immunoSEQ multiplex PCR was the method, and the copy in TCRdb shows in-frame clones only, minus some. V, J and clone size reflect that table, while D and trimming were determined from the DNA. The sample carries roughly 340,000 clones, around 87% recorded once. Ages ranged from about 18 to 89 years, with residence in around 24 US areas.

Material: PBMCs or T cells enriched from blood (not recorded which). The sequence came from a man aged 40-55 years in a cohort exposed to, infected with or recovered from COVID-19 (not recorded which). The gene calls are TRBV7-8 and TRBJ1-1, with TRBD1 matching over 7 bases. CDR3 nucleotides: TGTGCCAGCAGCCGGGACAGGAACACTGAAGCTTTCTTT. Translation gives CASSRDRNTEAFF.